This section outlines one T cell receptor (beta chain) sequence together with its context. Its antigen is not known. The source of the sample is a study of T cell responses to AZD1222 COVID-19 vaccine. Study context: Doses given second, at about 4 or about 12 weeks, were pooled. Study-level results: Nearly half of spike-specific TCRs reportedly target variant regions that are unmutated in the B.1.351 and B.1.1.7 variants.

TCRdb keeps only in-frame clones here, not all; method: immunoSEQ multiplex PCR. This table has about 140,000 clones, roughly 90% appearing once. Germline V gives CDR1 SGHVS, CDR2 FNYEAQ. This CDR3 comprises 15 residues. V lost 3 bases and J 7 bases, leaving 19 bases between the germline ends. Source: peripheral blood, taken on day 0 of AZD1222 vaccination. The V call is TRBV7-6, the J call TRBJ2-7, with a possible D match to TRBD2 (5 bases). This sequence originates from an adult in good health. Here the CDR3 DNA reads TGTGCCAGCAGCTTCCAAGTGGGAGAAATAGGAGAGCAGTACTTC. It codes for CASSFQVGEIGEQYF.